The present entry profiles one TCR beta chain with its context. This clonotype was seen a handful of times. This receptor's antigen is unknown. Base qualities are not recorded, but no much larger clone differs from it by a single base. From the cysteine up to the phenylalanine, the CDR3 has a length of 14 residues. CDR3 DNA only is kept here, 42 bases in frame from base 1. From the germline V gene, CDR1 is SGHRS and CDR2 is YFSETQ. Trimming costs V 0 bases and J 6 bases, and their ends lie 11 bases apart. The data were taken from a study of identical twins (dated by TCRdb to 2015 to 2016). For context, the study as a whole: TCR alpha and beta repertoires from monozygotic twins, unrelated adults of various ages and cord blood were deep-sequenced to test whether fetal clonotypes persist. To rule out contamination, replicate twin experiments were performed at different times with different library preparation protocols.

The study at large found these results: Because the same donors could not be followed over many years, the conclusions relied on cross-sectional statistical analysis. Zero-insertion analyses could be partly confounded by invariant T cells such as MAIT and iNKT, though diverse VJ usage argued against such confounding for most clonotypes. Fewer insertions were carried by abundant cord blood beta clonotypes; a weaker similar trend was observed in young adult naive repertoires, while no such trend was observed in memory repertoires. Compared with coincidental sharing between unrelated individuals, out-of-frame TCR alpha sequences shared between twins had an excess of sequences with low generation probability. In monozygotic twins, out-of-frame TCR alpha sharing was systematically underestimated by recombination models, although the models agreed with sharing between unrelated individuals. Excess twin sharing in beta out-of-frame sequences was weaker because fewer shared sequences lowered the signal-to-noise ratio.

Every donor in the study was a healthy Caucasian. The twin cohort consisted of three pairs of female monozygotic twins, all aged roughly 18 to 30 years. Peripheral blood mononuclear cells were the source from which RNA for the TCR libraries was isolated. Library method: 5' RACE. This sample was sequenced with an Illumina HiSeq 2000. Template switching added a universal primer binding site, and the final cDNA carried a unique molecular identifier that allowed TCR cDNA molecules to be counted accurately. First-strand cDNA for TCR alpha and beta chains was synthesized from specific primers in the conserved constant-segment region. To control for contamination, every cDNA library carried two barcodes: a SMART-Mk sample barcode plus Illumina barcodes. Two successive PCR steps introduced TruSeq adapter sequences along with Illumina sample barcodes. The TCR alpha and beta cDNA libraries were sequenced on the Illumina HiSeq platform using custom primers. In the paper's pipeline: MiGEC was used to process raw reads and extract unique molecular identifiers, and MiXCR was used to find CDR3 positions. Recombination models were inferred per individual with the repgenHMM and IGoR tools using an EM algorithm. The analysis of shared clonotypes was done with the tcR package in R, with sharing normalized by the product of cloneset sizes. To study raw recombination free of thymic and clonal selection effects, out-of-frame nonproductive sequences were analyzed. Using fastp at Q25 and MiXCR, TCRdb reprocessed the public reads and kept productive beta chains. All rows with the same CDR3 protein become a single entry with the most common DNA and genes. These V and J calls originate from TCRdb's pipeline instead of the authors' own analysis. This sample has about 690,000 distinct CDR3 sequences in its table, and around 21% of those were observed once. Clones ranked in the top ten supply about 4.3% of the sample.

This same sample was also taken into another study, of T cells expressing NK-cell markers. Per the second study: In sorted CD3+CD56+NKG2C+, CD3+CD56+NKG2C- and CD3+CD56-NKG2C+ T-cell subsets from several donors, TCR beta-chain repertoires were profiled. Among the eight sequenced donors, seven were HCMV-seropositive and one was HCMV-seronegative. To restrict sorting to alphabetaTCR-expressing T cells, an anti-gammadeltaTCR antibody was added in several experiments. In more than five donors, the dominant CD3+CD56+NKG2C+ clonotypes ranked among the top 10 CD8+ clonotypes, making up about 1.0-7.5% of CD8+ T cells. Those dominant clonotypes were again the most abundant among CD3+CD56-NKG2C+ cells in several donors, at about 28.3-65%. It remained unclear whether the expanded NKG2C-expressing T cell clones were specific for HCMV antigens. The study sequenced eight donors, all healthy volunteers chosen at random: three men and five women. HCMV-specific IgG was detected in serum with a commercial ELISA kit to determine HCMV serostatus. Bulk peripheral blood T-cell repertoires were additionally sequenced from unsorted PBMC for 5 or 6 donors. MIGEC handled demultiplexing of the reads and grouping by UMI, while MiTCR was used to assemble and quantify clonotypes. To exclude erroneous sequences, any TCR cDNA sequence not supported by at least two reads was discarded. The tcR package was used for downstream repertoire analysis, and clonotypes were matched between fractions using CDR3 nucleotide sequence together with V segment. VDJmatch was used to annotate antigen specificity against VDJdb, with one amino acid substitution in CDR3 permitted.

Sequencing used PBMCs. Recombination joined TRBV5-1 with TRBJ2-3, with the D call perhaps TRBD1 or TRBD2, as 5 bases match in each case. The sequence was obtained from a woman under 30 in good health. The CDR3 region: CASSLARDLDTQYF. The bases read TGCGCCAGCAGCTTGGCCAGGGACCTGGATACGCAGTATTTT.